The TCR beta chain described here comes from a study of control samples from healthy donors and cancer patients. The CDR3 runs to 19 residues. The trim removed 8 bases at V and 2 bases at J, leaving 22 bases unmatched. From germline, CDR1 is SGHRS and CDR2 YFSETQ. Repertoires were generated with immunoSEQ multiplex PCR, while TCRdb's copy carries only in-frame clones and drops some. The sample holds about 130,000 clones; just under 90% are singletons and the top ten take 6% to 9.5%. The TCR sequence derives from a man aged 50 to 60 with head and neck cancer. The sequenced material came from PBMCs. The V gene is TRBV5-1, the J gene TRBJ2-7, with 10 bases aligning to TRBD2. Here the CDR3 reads CASHYGTSDQEWNPYEQYF. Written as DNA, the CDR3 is TGCGCCAGTCACTACGGGACTAGCGACCAGGAGTGGAACCCCTACGAGCAGTACTTC.